Here is one T cell receptor (beta chain) with its context. The antigen is not known. Measured with immunoSEQ multiplex PCR; TCRdb has only the in-frame clones, and not every one. The repertoire consists of about 220,000 clones, with under 95% occurring once and the leading ten covering over 0.95%. This sample is part of a study of T cell responses to AZD1222 COVID-19 vaccine. General study results and limits: Variant regions that are unmutated are reportedly the target of nearly half of spike-specific TCRs. The CD4 TCRs associated with vaccination extended across spike and predominated at 160-218 and 743-854. It was only after the peak T cell response that any repertoires were sampled. Once two AZD1222 doses were given, Spike-specific TCR breadth and depth went up.

Trimming at V came to 3 bases and at J to 4 bases, leaving 7 bases not matched to a gene. From germline, CDR1 is LNHDA and CDR2 SQIVND (reference sequence). The CDR3 sequence is 15 residues long. The source is an adult in good health. Sample: peripheral blood, taken on day 0 of MenACWY control vaccination. The V and J genes are TRBV19 and TRBJ2-7; the match to TRBD1 covers 9 bases. The DNA for the CDR3 is TGTGCCAGTAGTATCCCCGGGACAGGGCGATACGAGCAGTACTTC. It yields the protein CASSIPGTGRYEQYF.